This TCR beta chain was sequenced for a study of blood T cell repertoires in COVID-19. Across the study: In each case, the material was cDNA or gDNA derived from T cells, B-cell-depleted T cells, or PBMCs.

The germline CDR1 and CDR2 sequences are KGHSH and LQKENI. J lost 4 bases, V lost 0 bases, and 3 bases had no gene match. This CDR3 is 16 amino acids long. Assay used: immunoSEQ multiplex PCR; TCRdb lists only in-frame clones, some missing. Seen here are under 200,000 clones, roughly 85% observed once, and the top ten hold 20% to 25%. What was sequenced was peripheral blood. The rearrangement uses TRBV18 and TRBJ2-1, with 10 bases that match TRBD2. This sequence originates from a man in his fifties or sixties with active or convalescent COVID-19. The CDR3 loop is CASSPPASGGYNEQFF. CDR3 DNA: TGTGCCAGCTCACCACCCGCTAGCGGGGGATACAATGAGCAGTTCTTC.